This passage covers 20 T cell receptor beta chains from one sample sequenced in a study of blood T cell repertoires in COVID-19. Generated by immunoSEQ multiplex PCR, the TCRdb table keeps only in-frame clones and is missing some. Of some 120,000 clones listed, about 88% are singletons. Sequencing was performed on peripheral blood. The receptors originated from a man aged 35 to 55 with acute or convalescent COVID-19.

The chain carries TRBV5-5 and TRBJ2-7; D is unresolved. CDR1 and CDR2 (germline): SGHKS, YYEKEE (reference sequence). V was trimmed by 1 base and J by 0 bases, leaving 11 bases between them. CDR3 length: 15 amino acids. The CDR3 is CASSLSPPGSYEQYF. CDR3 in DNA: TGTGCCAGCAGCTTGTCCCCCCCCGGCTCCTACGAGCAGTACTTC.

The gene calls are TRBV13 and TRBJ2-7, with 8 bases identical to TRBD1. The germline V gene has CDR1 PRHDT and CDR2 FYEKMQ (reference sequence). The CDR3 totals 15 residues. Trimming cost V 5 bases and J 0 bases; bases outside gene matches: 6. In DNA, the CDR3 is TGTGCCAGCAGCCGGGGACAGGCAGGCTCCTACGAGCAGTACTTC. Its translation is CASSRGQAGSYEQYF.

The V and J genes are TRBV29-1 and TRBJ2-5, with 7 bases lining up with TRBD1. This CDR3 has 15 residues. CDR1 SQVTM and CDR2 ANQGSEA come from the germline V gene. V lost 8 bases to trimming and J lost 2 bases; unmatched junction nucleotides: 14. The DNA for the CDR3 is TGCAGCTTTGCCTGGGCAGGGGGACCACAAGAGACCCAGTACTTC. Translated: CSFAWAGGPQETQYF.

The chain links TRBV6-2 or TRBV6-3 to TRBJ2-7; D ambiguous. Germline V gene lookup returns CDR1 MNHEY and CDR2 SVGEGT. V dropped 4 bases and J dropped 3 bases, with 10 bases sitting between them. This CDR3 is built from 13 residues. CDR3 region: CASSWASIYEQYF. In nucleotides, the CDR3 is TGTGCCAGCAGTTGGGCCAGCATCTACGAGCAGTACTTC.

The chain links TRBV21-1 to TRBJ2-6; TRBD2 reflects the table's D call only, with no check against the DNA. TRBV21-1 is classified as a pseudogene. The CDR3 spans 18 residues. Here the CDR3 DNA reads TGTGCCAGCAGCAAAGGGAGGAGGGGTTGGTCTGGGGCCAACGTCCTGACTTTC. Translating gives CASSKGRRGWSGANVLTF.

The chain recombines TRBV9 with TRBJ1-3; a weak D match, TRBD1 (5 bases). The CDR3 totals 16 residues. V was trimmed by 0 bases and J by 4 bases, leaving 14 bases between them. Looked up from germline, CDR1 is SGDLS and CDR2 is YYNGEE. CDR3 nucleotides: TGTGCCAGCAGCGTAGGAGGAGGGGTAGAAGGAAACACCATATATTTT. Amino acids: CASSVGGGVEGNTIYF. The whole variable domain, filled in from reference TRBV9 and TRBJ1-3, reads DSGVTQTPKHLITATGQRVTLRCSPRSGDLSVYWYQQSLDQGLQFLIQYYNGEERAKGNILERFSAQQFPDLHSELNLSSLELGDSALYFCASSVGGGVEGNTIYFGEGSWLTVV.

This clone was recorded only once. V usage is TRBV5-5 and J usage is TRBJ2-5, with 8 bases matching TRBD2. V was clipped by 4 bases and J by 1 base; unmatched bases: 3. This CDR3 is built from 14 residues. Germline lookup yields CDR1 SGHKS and CDR2 YYEKEE (reference sequence). The CDR3 nucleotides read TGTGCCAGCAGCGGGACTAGTGTCCAAGAGACCCAGTACTTC. It codes for CASSGTSVQETQYF.

The V call is TRBV29-1, the J call TRBJ2-7; the D gene is possibly TRBD1 (5 bases). V lost 4 bases, J lost 0 bases, and 22 bases lay in between. CDR3 length equals 17 residues. Germline CDR1 is SQVTM and CDR2 is ANQGSEA. The chain's CDR3 is CSVGFGRVDPISYEQYF. For the CDR3, the DNA is TGCAGCGTTGGATTCGGCAGGGTGGATCCTATCTCCTACGAGCAGTACTTC.

The rearrangement uses TRBV11-2 and TRBJ2-1, with D perhaps matching TRBD2 (7 bases). Per the germline V gene, CDR1 is SGHAT and CDR2 is FQNNGV. This CDR3 comprises 14 residues. V was trimmed by 6 bases and J by 6 bases, leaving 15 bases between them. CDR3 in amino acids: CASRLYREGNEQFF. CDR3 coding DNA: TGTGCCAGCAGATTATACAGGGAGGGCAATGAGCAGTTCTTC.

The chain carries TRBV15 and TRBJ2-5; possibly TRBD2 for D (6 bases). This CDR3 is built from 14 residues. Germline lookup yields CDR1 LNHNV and CDR2 YYDKDF (reference sequence). V lost 3 bases and J lost 5, with 13 bases in between. This chain's CDR3 is CATSRRDFEETQYF. The CDR3, as DNA: TGTGCCACCAGCAGGAGGGACTTTGAGGAGACCCAGTACTTC. Using reference TRBV15 and TRBJ2-5 for the parts outside the CDR3, the full variable domain is DAMVIQNPRYQVTQFGKPVTLSCSQTLNHNVMYWYQQKSSQAPKLLFHYYDKDFNNEADTPDNFQSRRPNTSFCFLDIRSPGLGDTAMYLCATSRRDFEETQYFGPGTRLLVL.

This clone was seen a single time. V is TRBV7-9 and J is TRBJ1-1; D gene ambiguous. The CDR3 covers 17 residues. V was pared by 1 base and J by 3 bases, with 18 bases between. Germline CDR1 reads SEHNR; CDR2 reads FQNEAQ (reference sequence). CDR3 sequence reads: CASSLVQVYPWDTEAFF. In DNA, the CDR3 is TGTGCCAGCAGCTTAGTTCAGGTTTACCCATGGGACACTGAAGCTTTCTTT.

As DNA, the CDR3 is TGCGCCAGCAGCTTGGAATTTGCCAGGGGCCCCACCGGGGAGCTGTTTTTT. Translation: CASSLEFARGPTGELFF. The chain couples TRBV5-1 to TRBJ2-2; a weak D match, TRBD1 (6 bases). From germline, CDR1 is SGHRS and CDR2 YFSETQ. V lost 0 bases and J lost 4, with 16 bases in between. CDR3 length: 17 amino acids.

This rearrangement joins TRBV18 to TRBJ2-3; TRBD2 is a possible D gene (5 bases). The CDR3 covers 14 residues. The germline gives CDR1 KGHSH, CDR2 LQKENI. V was trimmed by 6 bases and J by 5 bases, leaving 15 bases between them. The CDR3 loop reads CASSPAGRVDTQYF. Here the CDR3 DNA reads TGTGCCAGCTCCCCGGCGGGCCGTGTAGATACGCAGTATTTT.

This clone came up a few times. Other nucleotide sequences in the sample specify the same CDR3. The gene calls are TRBV19 and TRBJ2-1; 11 bases line up with TRBD2. This CDR3 region has 16 residues. Germline V gives CDR1 LNHDA, CDR2 SQIVND (reference sequence). Unmatched junction bases numbered 7, after V lost 5 bases and J lost 4 bases. CDR3 sequence reads: CASSLGLAGAYNEQFF. CDR3 sequence (DNA): TGTGCCAGTAGTCTAGGACTAGCGGGTGCGTACAATGAGCAGTTCTTC.

The chain combines TRBV2 with TRBJ2-6, with D hard to call. CDR1 and CDR2 from the germline V gene are SNHLY and FYNNEI. The CDR3 is 18 residues long. V gave up 4 bases and J gave up 0 bases, with 16 bases separating them. CDR3 nucleotides: TGTGCCAGCAGTGTAGTTCGCTTTAGTCACTCTGGGGCCAACGTCCTGACTTTC. Its translation: CASSVVRFSHSGANVLTF. Supplemented by reference TRBV2 and TRBJ2-6, the full variable domain reads EPEVTQTPSHQVTQMGQEVILRCVPISNHLYFYWYRQILGQKVEFLVSFYNNEISEKSEIFDDQFSVERPDGSNFTLKIRSTKLEDSAMYFCASSVVRFSHSGANVLTFGAGSRLTVL.

The chain employs TRBV7-2 and TRBJ2-3, with 12 bases aligning to TRBD2. Germline lookup yields CDR1 SGHTA and CDR2 FQGNSA. This CDR3 contains 17 residues. The ends lost 1 base at V and 4 bases at J; junction bases unmatched: 6. The CDR3 nucleotides are TGTGCCAGCAGCTTAGTATGGTCTAGCGGGGGGGCAGATACGCAGTATTTT. Amino acids: CASSLVWSSGGADTQYF.

This chain links TRBV9 with TRBJ1-6; D gene ambiguous. CDR1 SGDLS and CDR2 YYNGEE come from the germline V gene. Trimming cost V 3 bases and J 13 bases, with 20 bases left between them. This CDR3 comprises 15 residues. The CDR3 DNA sequence: TGTGCCAGCAGCGCCACTGAGGGAGTCGGTATGCCCCTCCACTTT. As protein: CASSATEGVGMPLHF.

This chain joins TRBV7-8 and TRBJ2-7, with 10 bases fitting TRBD2. V was clipped by 1 base and J by 1 base; unmatched bases: 7. The germline V gene encodes CDR1 SGHVS and CDR2 FQNEAQ. The CDR3 has 17 residues. The CDR3 protein is CASSLERRAGGSYEQYF. As DNA, the CDR3 is TGTGCCAGCAGCTTAGAGAGGAGAGCGGGAGGGTCCTACGAGCAGTACTTC.

CDR3 sequence: CASSSRGSSYNSPLHF. For the CDR3, the DNA is TGTGCCAGCAGCTCCAGGGGCAGCTCCTATAATTCACCCCTCCACTTT. The chain has TRBV11-2 and TRBJ1-6, with D tentatively TRBD1 (6 bases). Germline V gene data show CDR1 as SGHAT and CDR2 as FQNNGV. The CDR3 has 16 residues. V lost 4 bases, J lost 0 bases, and 10 bases lay in between.

Regarding this clone: Other nucleotide sequences in the sample specify the same CDR3. The chain joins TRBV5-4 to TRBJ2-1; D remains ambiguous. The CDR3 length is 13 residues. The V gene's germline CDR1 is SGHNT and CDR2 YYREEE (reference sequence). Trimming removed 0 bases at V and 4 bases at J, with 5 bases between. The CDR3 DNA follows: TGTGCCAGCAGCTTGGCACTATACAATGAGCAGTTCTTC. This encodes CASSLALYNEQFF.